This section outlines one T cell receptor (beta chain) sequence together with its context. Its antigen is unidentified. The entry originates in a study of T cell repertoires in cytomegalovirus infection. Study outcomes and limitations: In two of eight donors, the top clonotype was HLA-C-restricted CMV-specific. Carriers of CMV and the relevant HLA type were discriminated by public TCR beta frequency.

The V and J ends lost 2 bases and 0 bases, in that order; junction bases with no gene match: 5. This CDR3 region has 17 residues. MiXCR, run by TCRdb on the reads, gives a single entry per CDR3 protein. This table holds around 47,000 distinct CDR3 sequences, about 20% found once. The sample consisted of CD8+ T cells from cultured PBMCs, taken from culture after CMV antigen stimulation. The source is a human donor in good health (CMV status not recorded). Some clones in this sample may be carry-over from other donors' samples. The chain combines TRBV12-3 or TRBV12-4 with TRBJ2-3; 10 bases line up with TRBD2. The CDR3 nucleotides are TGTGCCAGCAGTTTAATCGGACTAGCGGCTAGCACAGATACGCAGTATTTT. Translating it yields CASSLIGLAASTDTQYF.